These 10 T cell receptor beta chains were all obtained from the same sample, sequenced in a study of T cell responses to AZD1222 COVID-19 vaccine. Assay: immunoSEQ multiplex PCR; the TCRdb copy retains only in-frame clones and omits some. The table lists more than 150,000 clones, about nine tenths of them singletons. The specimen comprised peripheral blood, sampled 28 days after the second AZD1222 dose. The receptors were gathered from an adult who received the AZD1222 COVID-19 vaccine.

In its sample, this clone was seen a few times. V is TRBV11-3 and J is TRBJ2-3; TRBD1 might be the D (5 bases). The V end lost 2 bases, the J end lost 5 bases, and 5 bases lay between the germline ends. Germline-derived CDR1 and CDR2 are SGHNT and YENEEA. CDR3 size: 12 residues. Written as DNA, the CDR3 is TGTGCCAGCAGCTTACAGGGAGATACGCAGTATTTT. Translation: CASSLQGDTQYF.

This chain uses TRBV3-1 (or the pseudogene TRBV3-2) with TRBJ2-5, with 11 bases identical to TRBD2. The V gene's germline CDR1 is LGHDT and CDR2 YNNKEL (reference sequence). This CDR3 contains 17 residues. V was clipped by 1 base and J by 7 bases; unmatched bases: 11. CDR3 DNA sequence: TGTGCCAGCAGCCAAGCCTTGGGACTAGCGGCACGTCGGACCCAGTACTTC. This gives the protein CASSQALGLAARRTQYF.

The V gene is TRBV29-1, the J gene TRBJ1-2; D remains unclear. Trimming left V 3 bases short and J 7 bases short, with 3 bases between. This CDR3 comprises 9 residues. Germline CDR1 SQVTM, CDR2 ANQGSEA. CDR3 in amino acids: CSVESGYTF. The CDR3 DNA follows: TGCAGCGTTGAGTCTGGCTACACCTTC.

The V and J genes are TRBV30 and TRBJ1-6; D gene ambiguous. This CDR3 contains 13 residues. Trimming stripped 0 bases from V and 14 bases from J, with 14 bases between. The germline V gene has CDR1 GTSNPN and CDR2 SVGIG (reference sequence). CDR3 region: CAWSVGSPAALHF. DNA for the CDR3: TGTGCCTGGAGTGTAGGGAGCCCGGCAGCCCTCCACTTT.

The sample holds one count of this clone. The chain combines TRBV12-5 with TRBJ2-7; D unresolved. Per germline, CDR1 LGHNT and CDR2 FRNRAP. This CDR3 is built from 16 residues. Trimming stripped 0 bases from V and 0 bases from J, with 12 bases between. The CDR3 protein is CASGLVRTESSYEQYF. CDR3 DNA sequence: TGTGCTAGTGGTTTGGTGAGGACCGAGAGCTCCTACGAGCAGTACTTC.

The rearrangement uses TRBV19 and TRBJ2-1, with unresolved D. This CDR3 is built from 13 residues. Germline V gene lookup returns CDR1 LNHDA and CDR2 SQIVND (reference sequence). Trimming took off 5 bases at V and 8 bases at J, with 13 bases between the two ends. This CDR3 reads CASSPGPGYEQFF. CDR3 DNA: TGTGCCAGTAGTCCGGGCCCCGGGTATGAGCAGTTCTTC.

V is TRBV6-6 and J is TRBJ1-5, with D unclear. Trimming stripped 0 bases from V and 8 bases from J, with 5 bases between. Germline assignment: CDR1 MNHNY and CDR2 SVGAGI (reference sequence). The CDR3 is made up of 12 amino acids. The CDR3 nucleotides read TGTGCCAGCAGTTACTCGATCGAGCCCCAGCATTTT. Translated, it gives CASSYSIEPQHF.

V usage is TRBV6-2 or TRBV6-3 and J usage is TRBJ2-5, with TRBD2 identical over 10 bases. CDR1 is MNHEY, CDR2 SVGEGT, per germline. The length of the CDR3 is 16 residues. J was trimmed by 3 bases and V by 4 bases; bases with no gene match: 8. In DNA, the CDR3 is TGTGCCAGCAGTTCTGTTGGGACTAGCGTGAAAGAGACCCAGTACTTC. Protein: CASSSVGTSVKETQYF.

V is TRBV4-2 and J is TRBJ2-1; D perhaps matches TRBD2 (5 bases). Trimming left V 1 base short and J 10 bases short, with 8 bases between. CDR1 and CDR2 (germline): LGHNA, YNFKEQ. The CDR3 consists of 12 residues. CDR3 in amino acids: CASSQVRREQFF. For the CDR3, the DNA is TGTGCCAGCAGCCAAGTCCGGAGGGAGCAGTTCTTC.

The chain's CDR3 is CASSLVVTSGNTIYF. As DNA, the CDR3 is TGTGCCAGCAGCTTAGTGGTCACCTCTGGAAACACCATATATTTT. The rearrangement links TRBV7-2 to TRBJ1-3, with D unresolved. This CDR3 spans 15 amino acids. Trimming took off 1 base at V and 0 bases at J, with 7 bases between the two ends. The germline V gene encodes CDR1 SGHTA and CDR2 FQGNSA.